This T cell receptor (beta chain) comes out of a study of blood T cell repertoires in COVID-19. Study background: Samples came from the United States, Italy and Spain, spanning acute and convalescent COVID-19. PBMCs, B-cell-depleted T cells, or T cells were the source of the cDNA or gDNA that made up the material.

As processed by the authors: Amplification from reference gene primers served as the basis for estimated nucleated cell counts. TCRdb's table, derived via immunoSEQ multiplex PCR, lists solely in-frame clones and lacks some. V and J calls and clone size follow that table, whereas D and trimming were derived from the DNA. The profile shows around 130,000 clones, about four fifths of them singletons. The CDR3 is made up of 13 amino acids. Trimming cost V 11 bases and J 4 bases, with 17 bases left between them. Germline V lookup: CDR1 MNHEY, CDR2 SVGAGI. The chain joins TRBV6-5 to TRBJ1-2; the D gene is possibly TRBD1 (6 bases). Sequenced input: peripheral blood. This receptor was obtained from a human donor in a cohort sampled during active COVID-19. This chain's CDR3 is CAGTEAGVYGYTF. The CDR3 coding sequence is TGTGCCGGTACTGAGGCAGGGGTCTATGGCTACACCTTC.